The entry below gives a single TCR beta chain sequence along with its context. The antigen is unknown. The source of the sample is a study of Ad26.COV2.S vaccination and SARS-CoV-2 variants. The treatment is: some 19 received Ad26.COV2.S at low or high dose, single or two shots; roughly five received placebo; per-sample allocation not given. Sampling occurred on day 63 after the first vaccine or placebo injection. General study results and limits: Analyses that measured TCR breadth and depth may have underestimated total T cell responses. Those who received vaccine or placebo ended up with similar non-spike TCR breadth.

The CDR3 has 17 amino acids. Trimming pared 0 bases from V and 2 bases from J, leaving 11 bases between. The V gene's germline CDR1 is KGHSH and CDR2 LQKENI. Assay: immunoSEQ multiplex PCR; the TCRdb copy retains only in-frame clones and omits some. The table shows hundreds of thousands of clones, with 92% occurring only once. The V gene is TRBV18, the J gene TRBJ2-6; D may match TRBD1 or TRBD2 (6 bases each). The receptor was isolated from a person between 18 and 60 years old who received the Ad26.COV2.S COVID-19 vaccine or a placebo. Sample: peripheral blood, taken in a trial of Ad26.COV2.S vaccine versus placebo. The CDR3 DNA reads TGTGCCAGCTCACCACCTAGGGGGGCTCCTGGGGCCAACGTCCTGACTTTC. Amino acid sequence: CASSPPRGAPGANVLTF.